The 20 T cell receptor beta chains below were found in one sample sequenced in a study of response to subunit inactivated influenza vaccine. A single record per CDR3 protein comes from TCRdb applying MiXCR to the RT-PCR reads. The data hold roughly 700,000 distinct CDR3 sequences, with approximately 15% observed a single time. Sample: PBMCs from blood, taken 14 days before vaccination. All receptors derive from a man over 45 who received an inactivated influenza vaccine.

This clonotype has a handful of counts. The rearrangement links TRBV4-2 to TRBJ2-7; 8 nucleotides agree with TRBD1. V gave up 1 base and J gave up 4 bases; unmatched junction bases: 3. The CDR3 consists of 14 residues. Germline V CDR1 and CDR2: LGHNA, YNFKEQ. In DNA, the CDR3 is TGTGCCAGCAGCCAAGGGCGGACAGGGTACGAGCAGTACTTC. It yields the protein CASSQGRTGYEQYF.

This clonotype was found many times. The chain combines TRBV6-2 or TRBV6-3 with TRBJ1-1; a possible D gene is TRBD1 (5 bases). The CDR3 contains 14 residues. Trimming left V 4 bases short and J 0 bases short, with 9 bases between. Germline assignment: CDR1 MNHEY and CDR2 SVGEGT. The CDR3 DNA reads as TGTGCCAGCAGTTCAGACAGCTTGAACACTGAAGCTTTCTTT. Protein product: CASSSDSLNTEAFF.

The gene calls are TRBV28 and TRBJ2-3, with 12 bases lining up with TRBD2. CDR1 MDHEN and CDR2 SYDVKM come from the germline V gene. The trim removed 6 bases at V and 2 bases at J, leaving 12 bases unmatched. This CDR3 region has 18 residues. The CDR3 DNA follows: TGTGCCAGCAGGCCTCCGGGACTAGCGGGCCTAAACACAGATACGCAGTATTTT. This gives the protein CASRPPGLAGLNTDTQYF.

The chain carries TRBV3-1 and TRBJ2-7, with 7 bases that match TRBD1. From germline, CDR1 is LGHDT and CDR2 YNNKEL (reference sequence). V shed 5 bases, J shed 6 bases, and the junction held 7 bases outside the gene matches. CDR3 length equals 13 residues. The chain's CDR3 is CASSVTGTSEQYF. CDR3 in DNA: TGTGCCAGCAGCGTGACAGGGACGAGCGAGCAGTACTTC.

This chain joins TRBV5-6 and TRBJ1-5, with a weak D call TRBD1 (6 bases). The ends were cut back, 3 bases at V and 10 bases at J, with 14 bases in the middle. Germline values: CDR1 SGHDT, CDR2 YYEEEE. The CDR3 spans 13 residues. The CDR3 nucleotides read TGTGCCAGCAGCTCGCGGCGGGGGGGCCCCCAGCATTTT. Protein sequence: CASSSRRGGPQHF. Drawing the rest from reference TRBV5-6 and TRBJ1-5, the complete variable domain is DAGVTQSPTHLIKTRGQQVTLRCSPKSGHDTVSWYQQALGQGPQFIFQYYEEEERQRGNFPDRFSGHQFPNYSSELNVNALLLGDSALYLCASSSRRGGPQHFGDGTRLSIL.

This clonotype was observed a few times. CDR3 DNA sequence: TGTGCCAGCAGCCAGTGGTCCACGGGCCGGGGGGGCGAGCAGTACTTC. Protein product: CASSQWSTGRGGEQYF. This chain joins TRBV7-9 and TRBJ2-7; 8 bases agree with TRBD2. V lost 5 bases to trimming and J lost 6 bases; unmatched junction nucleotides: 15. The germline V gene has CDR1 SEHNR and CDR2 FQNEAQ (reference sequence). The CDR3 totals 16 residues.

A few counts support this clonotype. The genes are TRBV10-3 and TRBJ2-1; tentative D call: TRBD1 (5 bases). The CDR3 covers 16 residues. The germline V gene has CDR1 ENHRY and CDR2 SYGVKD. Deletions cut 2 bases from V and 0 bases from J, with 11 bases between. CDR3 protein: CAISEGQGVSYNEQFF. DNA of the CDR3: TGTGCCATCAGTGAGGGGCAGGGCGTCTCCTACAATGAGCAGTTCTTC.

The chain combines TRBV6-2 or TRBV6-3 with TRBJ2-5, with TRBD2 identical over 7 bases. Looked up from germline, CDR1 is MNHEY and CDR2 is SVGEGT. The CDR3 covers 16 residues. V lost 2 bases to trimming and J lost 2 bases; unmatched junction nucleotides: 8. The CDR3 is CASSYLSGTIQETQYF. The CDR3 nucleotides are TGTGCCAGCAGTTACCTATCCGGGACTATACAAGAGACCCAGTACTTC.

There are a few counts of this clonotype. The chain joins TRBV6-5 to TRBJ2-6; 8 bases are shared with TRBD2. Germline lookup yields CDR1 MNHEY and CDR2 SVGAGI. The CDR3 covers 14 residues. V gave up 2 bases and J gave up 8 bases; unmatched junction bases: 2. CDR3 protein: CASSYGGGTNVLTF. The CDR3 DNA is TGTGCCAGCAGTTACGGCGGGGGGACCAACGTCCTGACTTTC.

This clonotype turned up a few times. V is TRBV24-1 and J is TRBJ2-5, with D uncertain. This CDR3 is 13 amino acids long. Looked up from germline, CDR1 is KGHDR and CDR2 is SFDVKD. Between the trimmed V and J ends, which lost 3 bases and 2 bases, there was a span of 6 bases. CDR3 bases: TGTGCCACCAGTGATGGCTGGCAAGAGACCCAGTACTTC. It translates to CATSDGWQETQYF.

The chain joins TRBV9 to TRBJ2-7; 9 bases line up with TRBD1. CDR1 SGDLS and CDR2 YYNGEE come from the germline V gene. V dropped 0 bases and J dropped 6; count of bases not matched to a gene: 7. The CDR3 runs 15 residues. The CDR3: CASSVEGQGRGEQYF. CDR3 sequence (DNA): TGTGCCAGCAGCGTAGAGGGACAGGGAAGAGGCGAGCAGTACTTC.

Ten or more counts support this clonotype. J is TRBJ1-6 and V is TRBV9, with 7 bases fitting TRBD1. The germline V gene encodes CDR1 SGDLS and CDR2 YYNGEE. This CDR3 is 16 amino acids long. V gave up 0 bases and J gave up 0 bases; unmatched junction bases: 0. DNA for the CDR3: TGTGCCAGCAGCGTAGACAGGGGCTCCTATAATTCACCCCTCCACTTT. Residues: CASSVDRGSYNSPLHF.

The chain employs TRBV5-5 and TRBJ2-1; D is ambiguous. Per germline, CDR1 SGHKS and CDR2 YYEKEE (reference sequence). This CDR3 is 13 amino acids long. V dropped 7 bases and J dropped 0 bases, with 8 bases sitting between them. DNA for the CDR3: TGTGCCAGCCAGCAGAGCTCCTACAATGAGCAGTTCTTC. It yields the protein CASQQSSYNEQFF.

The chain joins TRBV5-1 to TRBJ2-5; tentatively, D is TRBD2 (6 bases). Germline V CDR1 and CDR2: SGHRS, YFSETQ. The CDR3 totals 13 residues. V lost 6 bases and J lost 5, with 14 bases in between. CDR3 in DNA: TGCGCCAGCACCTTAACTAGCTGGGAGACCCAGTACTTC. It yields the protein CASTLTSWETQYF.

This sequence joins TRBV7-9 and TRBJ1-2; D not certain. V gave up 2 bases and J gave up 5 bases, with 9 bases separating them. There are 13 residues in the CDR3. From germline, CDR1 is SEHNR and CDR2 FQNEAQ (reference sequence). CDR3 residues: CASSLSPLYGYTF. The CDR3 region has the DNA TGTGCCAGCAGCTTATCACCCCTTTATGGCTACACCTTC.

The V gene is TRBV29-1, the J gene TRBJ1-3; D unclear. CDR3 size: 11 residues. The germline V and J ends were trimmed by 6 bases and 0 bases, with 3 bases remaining between them. In germline, CDR1 is SQVTM, CDR2 ANQGSEA. The CDR3 coding sequence is TGCAGCGTGGACTCTGGAAACACCATATATTTT. Its translation is CSVDSGNTIYF.

This clonotype was seen only a few times. The V gene is TRBV7-3, the J gene TRBJ2-2; a weak D match, TRBD1 (6 bases). Trimming stripped 1 base from V and 5 bases from J, with 14 bases between. The length of the CDR3 is 16 residues. Germline lookup yields CDR1 SGHTA and CDR2 FQGTGA. For the CDR3, the DNA is TGTGCCAGCAGCTTAAACGCCCGAGGGGGTACCGGGGAGCTGTTTTTT. Its translation: CASSLNARGGTGELFF.

This clonotype was detected only a few times. The rearrangement links TRBV15 to TRBJ2-7; no clear D gene. CDR1 and CDR2 from the germline V gene are LNHNV and YYDKDF (reference sequence). V lost 0 bases and J lost 0, with 6 bases in between. This CDR3 spans 14 amino acids. CDR3 region: CATSREPSSYEQYF. The CDR3 DNA reads TGTGCCACCAGCAGAGAGCCTAGCTCCTACGAGCAGTACTTC. Combining the CDR3 with reference TRBV15 and TRBJ2-7 gives the whole variable domain DAMVIQNPRYQVTQFGKPVTLSCSQTLNHNVMYWYQQKSSQAPKLLFHYYDKDFNNEADTPDNFQSRRPNTSFCFLDIRSPGLGDTAMYLCATSREPSSYEQYFGPGTRLTVT.

The chain recombines TRBV3-1 with TRBJ2-1, with D uncertain. The CDR3 has 17 residues. Germline CDR1 LGHDT, CDR2 YNNKEL (reference sequence). Between the trimmed V and J ends, which lost 0 bases and 0 bases, there was a span of 12 bases. CDR3 region: CASSQEVGSSSYNEQFF. CDR3 nucleotide sequence: TGTGCCAGCAGCCAAGAGGTGGGGTCCAGCTCCTACAATGAGCAGTTCTTC.

The V gene is TRBV20-1, the J gene TRBJ2-3, with TRBD2 identical over 13 bases. The junction had 7 bases not matched to a gene; V was cut back by 6 bases and J by 4 bases. This CDR3 comprises 15 residues. Germline loops: CDR1 DFQATT, CDR2 SNEGSKA (reference sequence). The DNA for the CDR3 is TGCAGTGCCGCCGGACTAGCGGGAGTCTCAGATACGCAGTATTTT. This gives the protein CSAAGLAGVSDTQYF.